This T cell receptor beta chain was sequenced for a study of T cell changes during pregnancy in multiple sclerosis. This CDR3 comprises 15 residues. The ends lost 0 bases at V and 4 bases at J; junction bases unmatched: 4. Germline CDR1 SGDLS, CDR2 YYNGEE. Using immunoSEQ multiplex PCR, the repertoire was profiled, and TCRdb retains in-frame clones only, with some absent. The data hold tens of thousands of clones, with around 91% observed a single time. Sequenced here: peripheral blood, sampled after pregnancy. This chain connects TRBV9 to TRBJ2-1; 7 bases are a match to TRBD1. The origin of this receptor is a female donor in good health, enrolled as a control in a pregnancy study. The CDR3, as DNA: TGTGCCAGCAGCGTAGCGGTCAGGGGGTACAATGAGCAGTTCTTC. Amino acids: CASSVAVRGYNEQFF. Using reference TRBV9 and TRBJ2-1 for the parts outside the CDR3, the full variable domain is DSGVTQTPKHLITATGQRVTLRCSPRSGDLSVYWYQQSLDQGLQFLIQYYNGEERAKGNILERFSAQQFPDLHSELNLSSLELGDSALYFCASSVAVRGYNEQFFGPGTRLTVL.